This note documents a single T cell receptor beta chain sequence. Its specificity is unknown. Primers included in the PCR were 60 Vbeta and 13 Jbeta primers. Clones were sequenced by immunoSEQ multiplex PCR, and TCRdb holds only the in-frame ones, with some missing. The data contain nearly 200,000 clones, 87% of them singletons. The record originates from a study of cytomegalovirus exposure and HLA in healthy donors. The study, taken as a whole, reports: Roughly uniform sequencing depth across donors was assumed, possibly incorrectly.

The CDR3 runs to 12 residues. Trimming shortened V by 5 bases and J by 11 bases, and 15 bases separated the two germline ends. CDR1 and CDR2 (germline): SEHNR, FQNEAQ (reference sequence). This chain connects TRBV7-9 to TRBJ1-1; perhaps TRBD1 as D (5 bases). The TCR was taken from a man younger than 40 in good health and CMV-seronegative. Sequenced sample: PBMCs. The CDR3: CASSARQTVAFF. The CDR3 DNA sequence: TGTGCCAGCAGCGCAAGACAGACTGTGGCTTTCTTT. Supplemented by reference TRBV7-9 and TRBJ1-1, the full variable domain reads DTGVSQNPRHKITKRGQNVTFRCDPISEHNRLYWYRQTLGQGPEFLTYFQNEAQLEKSRLLSDRFSAERPKGSFSTLEIQRTEQGDSAMYLCASSARQTVAFFGQGTRLTVV.